These 23 T cell receptor beta chains share one sample of origin, sequenced in a study of naive and memory T cell subsets. General study points: Possibly reflecting memory cells re-expressing CD45RA, a few larger clonotypes occurred in naive repertoires, especially CD8.

The beta constant-region primer was an equimolar mix of two oligonucleotides covering TRBC1 and TRBC2. Nested alpha and beta constant-region primers with the SP2 primer drove four PCR rounds on ligated cDNA. TCRdb ran MiXCR on the UMI-ligation and nested PCR reads and lists one entry per CDR3 protein. The sample shows about 90,000 distinct CDR3 sequences, over 9% of them seen only once. These receptors are not linked to any known antigen. The sequenced material came from naive CD4+ T cells from blood. These receptors were obtained from a human donor in good health.

In this sample, this clonotype turned up many times. The V and J genes are TRBV6-2 or TRBV6-3 and TRBJ2-5, with a weak D call TRBD2 (5 bases). The germline gives CDR1 MNHEY, CDR2 SVGEGT. V gave up 6 bases and J gave up 5 bases, with 22 bases separating them. The CDR3 covers 16 residues. CDR3 coding DNA: TGTGCCAGCAGAAGAACGGGATTACAATCGGGCGAGACCCAGTACTTC. This translates into CASRRTGLQSGETQYF.

A few counts support this clonotype. The chain couples TRBV11-2 to TRBJ2-1; 9 nucleotides align to TRBD1. V lost 1 base to trimming and J lost 4 bases; unmatched junction nucleotides: 5. This CDR3 is built from 16 residues. Germline lookup yields CDR1 SGHAT and CDR2 FQNNGV. The CDR3 bases are TGTGCCAGCAGCTTAGTAACAGGGGGCAGGTACAATGAGCAGTTCTTC. The encoded protein is CASSLVTGGRYNEQFF.

Only one count was recorded for this clonotype. The V call is TRBV7-9, the J call TRBJ2-7, with 9 positions matching TRBD2. CDR1 is SEHNR and CDR2 is FQNEAQ in the germline V gene (reference sequence). This CDR3 comprises 14 residues. With V trimmed by 5 bases and J by 2 bases, 4 bases remained unmatched. The CDR3 loop reads CASSVLAGPYEQYF. The CDR3 nucleotides read TGTGCCAGCAGCGTCCTAGCGGGACCCTACGAGCAGTACTTC.

This clonotype was observed a handful of times. The rearrangement uses TRBV10-3 and TRBJ2-3; D may match TRBD1 or TRBD2 (6 bases each). CDR1 and CDR2 from the germline V gene are ENHRY and SYGVKD. This CDR3 is built from 14 residues. V was clipped by 6 bases and J by 4 bases, with 14 bases between them. The CDR3 sequence: CAISGTGGADTQYF. In nucleotides, the CDR3 is TGTGCCATCAGCGGGACTGGGGGCGCAGATACGCAGTATTTT.

The J gene is TRBJ1-1, the V gene TRBV27, with D hard to call. This CDR3 has 15 residues. Germline V gene data show CDR1 as MNHEY and CDR2 as SMNVEV (reference sequence). Trimming removed 3 bases at V and 2 bases at J, with 13 bases between. This CDR3 reads CASSLGLVGNTEAFF. The CDR3 DNA reads TGTGCCAGCAGTTTGGGCCTAGTGGGAAACACTGAAGCTTTCTTT.

The chain employs TRBV19 and TRBJ2-2, with 10 bases aligning to TRBD1. CDR3 length: 15 residues. In germline, CDR1 is LNHDA, CDR2 SQIVND (reference sequence). V gave up 7 bases and J gave up 6 bases; unmatched junction bases: 8. Written as DNA, the CDR3 is TGTGCCAGTACCCCCGGGACAGGGGAGGCCGGGGAGCTGTTTTTT. Protein product: CASTPGTGEAGELFF.

This clonotype was counted many times. The chain employs TRBV19 and TRBJ2-2; TRBD2 agrees at 8 bases. This CDR3 comprises 17 residues. CDR1 is LNHDA and CDR2 is SQIVND in the germline V gene (reference sequence). J lost 0 bases, V lost 5 bases, and 8 bases had no gene match. CDR3 in DNA: TGTGCCAGTAGTGTCCCCGGACTAGCCGCGAACACCGGGGAGCTGTTTTTT. Protein product: CASSVPGLAANTGELFF.

The table lists this clonotype with many counts. The chain employs TRBV12-3 or TRBV12-4 and TRBJ2-2; D is possibly TRBD1 (6 bases). The ends were cut back, 7 bases at V and 3 bases at J, with 15 bases in the middle. The CDR3 is 15 residues long. The DNA of the CDR3 is TGTGCCAGCACACCTCACAGGGCCCACACCGGGGAGCTGTTTTTT. Residues: CASTPHRAHTGELFF.

The chain links TRBV5-4 to TRBJ2-3, with D possibly TRBD2 on 5 matching bases. Trimming stripped 0 bases from V and 2 bases from J, with 16 bases between. CDR3 length equals 17 residues. Per the germline V gene, CDR1 is SGHNT and CDR2 is YYREEE (reference sequence). The chain's CDR3 is CASSLGATDRDTDTQYF. The CDR3, as DNA: TGTGCCAGCAGCTTGGGGGCCACGGACCGGGACACAGATACGCAGTATTTT.

This clonotype was counted between two and nine times. V and J are TRBV29-1 and TRBJ2-1, with D maybe TRBD2 (5 bases). Germline values: CDR1 SQVTM, CDR2 ANQGSEA. Trimming took off 4 bases at V and 8 bases at J, with 9 bases between the two ends. The CDR3 is 11 residues long. CDR3 DNA sequence: TGCAGCGTTGGAGGGCCCCATGAGCAGTTCTTC. Translation: CSVGGPHEQFF.

This clonotype showed up just a few times. The chain uses TRBV5-1 and TRBJ2-1, with 7 bases lining up with TRBD2. CDR1 is SGHRS and CDR2 is YFSETQ in the germline V gene. The CDR3 runs 17 residues. V trimming: 1 base; J trimming: 5 bases; junction bases outside the gene matches: 12. CDR3 loop: CASSLWNQRDSNNEQFF. DNA of the CDR3: TGCGCCAGCAGCTTGTGGAATCAGCGGGATAGTAACAATGAGCAGTTCTTC.

This clonotype has just a few counts. The CDR3 bases are TGTGCCAGCAGCTTAGGAGCGGGAGTCTTTAATGAGCAGTTCTTC. Its translation: CASSLGAGVFNEQFF. The chain links TRBV7-9 to TRBJ2-1; 8 bases agree with TRBD2. The germline V gene encodes CDR1 SEHNR and CDR2 FQNEAQ (reference sequence). The V and J ends lost 1 base and 7 bases, in that order; junction bases with no gene match: 6. The CDR3 length is 15 residues.

This clonotype was seen a handful of times. This chain joins TRBV20-1 and TRBJ1-5; tentative D call: TRBD1 (6 bases). The V end lost 1 base, the J end lost 1 base, and 11 bases lay between the germline ends. The germline V gene has CDR1 DFQATT and CDR2 SNEGSKA (reference sequence). The CDR3 has 15 amino acids. The CDR3 reads CSARAGAGSNQPQHF. CDR3 bases: TGCAGTGCTAGAGCAGGGGCTGGGAGCAATCAGCCCCAGCATTTT.

This clonotype was counted at least ten times. CDR3 residues: CASSYISGQGFTGELFF. DNA of the CDR3: TGTGCCAGCAGTTACATCTCGGGACAGGGTTTCACCGGGGAGCTGTTTTTT. V gene TRBV6-2 or TRBV6-3 combines with J gene TRBJ2-2; TRBD1 agrees at 9 bases. The CDR3 runs to 17 residues. V trimming: 2 bases; J trimming: 4 bases; junction bases outside the gene matches: 8. CDR1 MNHEY and CDR2 SVGEGT come from the germline V gene.

This clonotype was seen more than once but under ten times. J is TRBJ2-7 and V is TRBV7-9; D not certain. V lost 2 bases to trimming and J lost 6 bases, with 8 bases between them. CDR1 SEHNR and CDR2 FQNEAQ come from the germline V gene (reference sequence). The CDR3 has 12 amino acids. The CDR3 sequence is CASSLNAPEQYF. CDR3 nucleotides: TGTGCCAGCAGCTTAAACGCACCCGAGCAGTACTTC.

The rearrangement links TRBV7-2 to TRBJ1-4, with unresolved D. Germline V gene sequence: CDR1 SGHTA, CDR2 FQGNSA. Trimming removed 5 bases from V and 5 bases from J, with 15 bases in between. The CDR3 spans 15 residues. The CDR3 nucleotides read TGTGCCAGCAGCGAAGACATCTCGATAAATGAAAAACTGTTTTTT. This sequence encodes CASSEDISINEKLFF. The variable domain in full, with the rest retrieved from reference TRBV7-2 and TRBJ1-4, is GAGVSQSPSNKVTEKGKDVELRCDPISGHTALYWYRQSLGQGLEFLIYFQGNSAPDKSGLPSDRFSAERTGGSVSTLTIQRTQQEDSAVYLCASSEDISINEKLFFGSGTQLSVL.

This clonotype was detected only a few times. The rearrangement uses TRBV20-1 and TRBJ1-1, with a weak D call TRBD1 (6 bases). CDR3 length: 13 amino acids. V was cut by 3 bases and J by 4 bases, with 12 bases left in between. The germline V gene has CDR1 DFQATT and CDR2 SNEGSKA (reference sequence). The CDR3 sequence is CSASHRASTEAFF. Written as DNA, the CDR3 is TGCAGTGCTAGCCACAGGGCTAGCACTGAAGCTTTCTTT.

With regard to this clonotype: A much larger clonotype is one base distant, so this may be a read error. The missing conserved phenylalanine or tryptophan at the end of this CDR3 makes a read error likely. J is TRBJ2-4 and V is TRBV12-3 or TRBV12-4; D is unclear. The CDR3 covers 14 residues. V lost 6 bases and J 6 bases, leaving 15 bases between the germline ends. The CDR3 loop reads CASSPQGRANIQYL. CDR3 nucleotides: TGTGCCAGCAGCCCTCAAGGACGGGCAAACATTCAGTACTTA.

This clonotype occurred a few times. The rearrangement joins TRBV28 to TRBJ2-3; D may be TRBD2 (6 bases). V was trimmed by 6 bases and J by 4 bases, leaving 8 bases between them. Germline V gives CDR1 MDHEN, CDR2 SYDVKM. The CDR3 sequence is 12 residues long. The CDR3 protein is CASRTGADTQYF. The CDR3 DNA follows: TGTGCCAGCAGAACGGGGGCAGATACGCAGTATTTT.

This clonotype was seen a handful of times. This chain uses TRBV5-6 with TRBJ2-4; D is undetermined. CDR3 size: 15 residues. Germline CDR1 SGHDT, CDR2 YYEEEE. V lost 2 bases, J lost 1 base, and 10 bases lay in between. The CDR3 is CASSFWVGAKNIQYF. CDR3 coding DNA: TGTGCCAGCAGCTTTTGGGTTGGGGCCAAAAACATTCAGTACTTC.

The table lists this clonotype with many counts. The chain recombines TRBV20-1 with TRBJ1-6; D not certain. CDR3 size: 13 residues. V dropped 3 bases and J dropped 5 bases, with 8 bases sitting between them. Germline V gene lookup returns CDR1 DFQATT and CDR2 SNEGSKA (reference sequence). The CDR3 DNA is TGCAGTGCTAGGGGCGGACATAATTCACCCCTCCACTTT. Protein sequence: CSARGGHNSPLHF.

The V call is TRBV12-3 or TRBV12-4, the J call TRBJ2-1; the D gene is possibly TRBD1 (5 bases). The CDR3 runs to 13 residues. Trimming shortened V by 7 bases and J by 4 bases, and 11 bases separated the two germline ends. The CDR3, as DNA: TGTGCCAGCAACCAAAGGGGTTACAATGAGCAGTTCTTC. It is translated as CASNQRGYNEQFF.

The chain employs TRBV7-2 and TRBJ2-7, with D possibly matching TRBD2 (5 bases). The germline V gene has CDR1 SGHTA and CDR2 FQGNSA. The CDR3 has 14 residues. V dropped 1 base and J dropped 4 bases, with 11 bases sitting between them. CDR3 residues: CASSLVGSGYEQYF. The DNA of the CDR3 is TGTGCCAGCAGCTTAGTAGGGAGTGGGTACGAGCAGTACTTC. Full variable domain (rest looked up from reference TRBV7-2 and TRBJ2-7): GAGVSQSPSNKVTEKGKDVELRCDPISGHTALYWYRQSLGQGLEFLIYFQGNSAPDKSGLPSDRFSAERTGGSVSTLTIQRTQQEDSAVYLCASSLVGSGYEQYFGPGTRLTVT.